This T cell receptor (beta chain) emerged from a study of beta chain features in type 1 diabetes. Looking at the study overall: Similarity in age, gender and cell yields was seen between patients and healthy donors. General study points: In every one of the four CD4+ subsets, TCRB CDR3s were moderately but significantly shorter in Type 1 diabetes patients.

Expressed TCRB transcripts were sequenced because the entire RNA isolate underwent reverse transcription. Data came from immunoSEQ multiplex PCR; TCRdb stores just in-frame clones and leaves some out. The sample lists more than 350,000 clones, about 10% occurring once. A word on this clone: Its antigen remains unidentified.

This receptor was taken from a woman aged 18-29 years in good health. Sequenced: naive CD4+ T cells from blood.

In nucleotides, the CDR3 is TGTGCCAGTAGTATTCAAGCTCTTCGTACAGATACGCAGTATTTT. Protein: CASSIQALRTDTQYF. This chain links TRBV19 with TRBJ2-3; D ambiguous. V lost 3 bases and J 3 bases, leaving 13 bases between the germline ends. This CDR3 has 15 amino acids. Germline CDR1 reads LNHDA; CDR2 reads SQIVND (reference sequence). Drawing the rest from reference TRBV19 and TRBJ2-3, the complete variable domain is DGGITQSPKYLFRKEGQNVTLSCEQNLNHDAMYWYRQDPGQGLRLIYYSQIVNDFQKGDIAEGYSVSREKKESFPLTVTSAQKNPTAFYLCASSIQALRTDTQYFGPGTRLTVL.